This T cell receptor beta chain was captured by sequencing in a study of CD8 T cells in ankylosing spondylitis (dated by TCRdb to the late 2010s). About the study as a whole: The study set out to find disease-linked TCR variants by profiling T cell receptor beta repertoires in ankylosing spondylitis patients and healthy donors. The whole study cohort included 108 healthy donors and 25 ankylosing spondylitis patients. Peripheral blood samples were taken, and synovial fluid was additionally collected from ankylosing spondylitis patients.

The listed sequencing device is Illumina HiSeq 2500. Quantitative 5'-RACE with molecular barcodes was used to prepare TCR beta libraries. From the authors' description of their analysis: Disease-linked TCR variants were identified with a new computational method built on a probabilistic model of VDJ rearrangement. TCRdb reanalyzed the raw reads on its own, using fastp at Q25 for trimming and MiXCR for clone calling, and kept in-frame beta chains. CDR3 protein sequences are deduplicated, and each keeps its most common genes and DNA. TCRdb's processing, not the authors' own work, is the source of the V and J calls. Present in this sample are some 200,000 distinct CDR3 sequences, roughly 6.6% of which were seen just once. The ten largest account for 12% to 15% of the sample. Taken from cysteine to phenylalanine, the CDR3 has 15 residues. The only DNA kept is the CDR3, 45 bases in frame from the first base. Sequences SGHTS (CDR1) and YDEGEE (CDR2) are obtained from the germline V gene. Trimming removed 3 bases from V and 2 bases from J; the gene matches leave 4 bases unexplained.

At least ten counts were recorded for this clonotype. Its cognate antigen has yet to be identified. No much larger clone exists at a distance of one base, and base qualities are not known. Results and caveats for the whole study, not just this receptor: Some TCR beta motif variants had previously been reported in synovial fluid and blood of reactive arthritis patients, which suggested common disease-initiation mechanisms. A CD8+ phenotype was shown by the disease-linked clones, which were found at relatively low frequencies in peripheral blood. A TCR beta motif of fewer than 10 highly homologous amino acid variants appeared characteristic of blood from ankylosing spondylitis patients. The disease-linked clones were reported as significantly enriched in matched synovial fluid samples from ankylosing spondylitis patients.

Input material: blood, either unsorted or a sorted T cell fraction (not recorded which). The TCR sequence derives from a male donor with ankylosing spondylitis. The V gene is TRBV5-8 and the J gene is TRBJ2-7, and 11 junctional nucleotides match TRBD1. The CDR3 sequence is CASSWDRGETYEQYF. The sequenced DNA: TGTGCCAGCAGCTGGGACAGGGGGGAAACCTACGAGCAGTACTTC.